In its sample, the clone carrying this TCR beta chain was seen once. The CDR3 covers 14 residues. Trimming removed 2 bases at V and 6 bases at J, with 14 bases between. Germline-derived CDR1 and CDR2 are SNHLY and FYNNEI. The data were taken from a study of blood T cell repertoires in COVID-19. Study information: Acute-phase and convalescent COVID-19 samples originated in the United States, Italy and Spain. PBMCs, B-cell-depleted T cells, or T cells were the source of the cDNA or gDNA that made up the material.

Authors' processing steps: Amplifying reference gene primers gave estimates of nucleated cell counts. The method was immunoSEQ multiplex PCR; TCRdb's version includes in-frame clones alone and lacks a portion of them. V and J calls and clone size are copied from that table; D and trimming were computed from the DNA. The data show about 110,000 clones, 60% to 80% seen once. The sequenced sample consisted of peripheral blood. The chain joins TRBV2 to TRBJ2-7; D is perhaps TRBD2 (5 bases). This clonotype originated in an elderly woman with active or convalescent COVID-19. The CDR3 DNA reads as TGTGCCAGCAGTGAAAACGTTGCGGGCGGCGAGCAGTACTTC. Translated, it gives CASSENVAGGEQYF.